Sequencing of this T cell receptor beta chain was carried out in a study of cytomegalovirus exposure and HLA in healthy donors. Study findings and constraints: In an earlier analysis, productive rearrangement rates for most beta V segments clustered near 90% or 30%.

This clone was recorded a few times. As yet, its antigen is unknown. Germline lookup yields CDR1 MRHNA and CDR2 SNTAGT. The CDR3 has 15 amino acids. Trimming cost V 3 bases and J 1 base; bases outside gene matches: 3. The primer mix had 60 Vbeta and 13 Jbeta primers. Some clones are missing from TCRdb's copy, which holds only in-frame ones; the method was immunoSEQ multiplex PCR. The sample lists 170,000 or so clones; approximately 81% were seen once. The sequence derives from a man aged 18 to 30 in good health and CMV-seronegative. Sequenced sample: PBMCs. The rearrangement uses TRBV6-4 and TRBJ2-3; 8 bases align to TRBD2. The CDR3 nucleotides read TGTGCCAGCAGTGAGACGACTAGCGGCACAGATACGCAGTATTTT. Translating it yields CASSETTSGTDTQYF.